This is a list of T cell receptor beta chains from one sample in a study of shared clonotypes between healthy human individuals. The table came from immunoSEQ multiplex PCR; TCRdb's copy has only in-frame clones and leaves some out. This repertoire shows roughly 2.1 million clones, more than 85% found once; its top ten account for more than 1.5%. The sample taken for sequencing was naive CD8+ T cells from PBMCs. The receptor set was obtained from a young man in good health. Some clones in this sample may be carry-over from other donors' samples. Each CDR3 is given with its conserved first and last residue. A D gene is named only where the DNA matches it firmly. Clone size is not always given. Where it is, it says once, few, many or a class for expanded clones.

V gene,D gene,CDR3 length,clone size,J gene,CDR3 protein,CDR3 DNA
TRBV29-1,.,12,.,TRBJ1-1,CSVVLYGTGAFF,TGCAGCGTTGTCCTATACGGGACCGGGGCTTTCTTT
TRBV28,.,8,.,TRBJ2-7,CAPHEQYF,TGTGCCCCCCACGAGCAGTACTTC
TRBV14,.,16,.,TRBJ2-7,CASSQVGEQASYEQYF,TGTGCCAGCAGCCAAGTCGGGGAACAGGCTTCCTACGAGCAGTACTTC
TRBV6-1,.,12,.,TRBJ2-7,CASSEYSSEQYF,TGTGCCAGCAGTGAGTACAGCTCCGAGCAGTACTTC
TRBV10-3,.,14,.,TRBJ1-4,CAISEPGINEKLFF,TGTGCCATCAGTGAGCCGGGAATTAATGAAAAACTGTTTTTT
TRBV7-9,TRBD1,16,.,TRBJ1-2,CASSSGGDRGYYGYTF,TGTGCCAGCAGCTCAGGAGGGGACAGGGGGTACTATGGCTACACCTTC
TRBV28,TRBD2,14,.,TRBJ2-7,CASSLRGVRVEQYF,TGTGCCAGCAGTTTACGGGGGGTTCGGGTTGAGCAGTACTTC
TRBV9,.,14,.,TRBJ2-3,CASSVGVGRNTQYF,TGTGCCAGCAGCGTAGGGGTCGGGAGAAATACGCAGTATTTT
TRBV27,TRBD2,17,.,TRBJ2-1,CASSPGTSGVGNNEQFF,TGTGCCAGCAGTCCTGGGACTAGCGGGGTCGGTAACAATGAGCAGTTCTTC
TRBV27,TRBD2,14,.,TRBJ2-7,CASSHGLVLDEQYF,TGTGCCAGCAGCCACGGACTAGTTTTGGACGAGCAGTACTTC
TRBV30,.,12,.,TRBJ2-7,CASQIGTDEQYF,TGTGCCTCCCAGATCGGAACGGACGAGCAGTACTTC
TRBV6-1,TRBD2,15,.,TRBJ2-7,CASSSWTSGSSEQYF,TGTGCCAGCAGTTCCTGGACTAGCGGGAGTTCCGAGCAGTACTTC
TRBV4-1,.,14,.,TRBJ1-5,CASSQGDWDQPQHF,TGCGCCAGCAGCCAAGGGGATTGGGATCAGCCCCAGCATTTT
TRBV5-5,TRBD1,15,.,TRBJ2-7,CASSPDRGRSYEQYF,TGTGCCAGCAGCCCGGACAGGGGAAGGTCCTACGAGCAGTACTTC
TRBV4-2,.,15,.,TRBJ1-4,CASSPSRATNEKLFF,TGTGCCAGCAGCCCAAGCAGAGCAACTAATGAAAAACTGTTTTTT
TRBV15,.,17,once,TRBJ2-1,CATSRVGAANPGNEQFF,TGTGCCACCAGCAGAGTGGGGGCAGCAAACCCCGGCAATGAGCAGTTCTTC
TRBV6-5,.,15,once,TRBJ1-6,CASSSRTEYNSPLHF,TGTGCCAGCAGTTCAAGGACGGAGTATAATTCACCCCTCCACTTT
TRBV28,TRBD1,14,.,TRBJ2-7,CASSSGTGFSEQYF,TGTGCCAGCAGTTCCGGGACAGGGTTCAGCGAGCAGTACTTC
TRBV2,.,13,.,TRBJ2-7,CASSEGQQYEQYF,TGTGCCAGCAGTGAAGGACAGCAGTACGAGCAGTACTTC
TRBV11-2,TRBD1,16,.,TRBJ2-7,CASSFSGTGVSHEQYF,TGTGCCAGCAGCTTCTCCGGGACAGGGGTTAGTCACGAGCAGTACTTC